This passage covers 30 T cell receptor beta chains from one sample sequenced in a study of T cell responses to AZD1222 COVID-19 vaccine. The table came from immunoSEQ multiplex PCR; TCRdb's copy has only in-frame clones and leaves some out. The sample shows 100,000 to 150,000 clones, under 95% of them seen only once. The sample in question was peripheral blood, obtained on day 0 of AZD1222 vaccination. The receptors here all came from an adult in good health.

This rearrangement joins TRBV28 to TRBJ1-1; D not resolved. Germline CDR1 reads MDHEN; CDR2 reads SYDVKM. This CDR3 contains 14 residues. The ends were cut back, 4 bases at V and 4 bases at J, with 13 bases in the middle. The chain's CDR3 is CASSSPWAGTEAFF. CDR3 sequence (DNA): TGTGCCAGCAGTTCGCCTTGGGCGGGCACTGAAGCTTTCTTT.

This rearrangement joins TRBV3-1 (or the pseudogene TRBV3-2) to TRBJ2-1; tentative D call: TRBD1 (7 bases). In germline, CDR1 is LGHDT, CDR2 YNNKEL (reference sequence). V was pared by 1 base and J by 15 bases, with 13 bases between. This CDR3 contains 12 residues. Written as DNA, the CDR3 is TGTGCCAGCAGCCAAGGGTCAGGGGGGAGGTTCTTC. As protein: CASSQGSGGRFF.

The chain couples TRBV9 to TRBJ1-6; D remains unclear. The CDR3 loop spans 17 amino acids. Germline CDR1 reads SGDLS; CDR2 reads YYNGEE. V dropped 5 bases and J dropped 4 bases, with 19 bases sitting between them. CDR3 bases: TGTGCCAGCAGTCGCAGCCCCCGGGGAGATTATAATTCACCCCTCCACTTT. It codes for CASSRSPRGDYNSPLHF.

The V call is TRBV7-9, the J call TRBJ1-4; D is possibly TRBD1 (5 bases). V dropped 5 bases and J dropped 8 bases, with 15 bases sitting between them. The CDR3 covers 14 residues. Per the germline V gene, CDR1 is SEHNR and CDR2 is FQNEAQ (reference sequence). The chain's CDR3 is CASSRTLGWEKLFF. The CDR3 DNA reads as TGTGCCAGCAGCCGGACACTGGGGTGGGAAAAACTGTTTTTT.

The V gene is TRBV9, the J gene TRBJ1-3; tentative D call: TRBD1 (6 bases). Deletions cut 0 bases from V and 1 base from J, with 8 bases between. CDR3 size: 15 residues. CDR1 and CDR2 from the germline V gene are SGDLS and YYNGEE. CDR3 amino acids: CASSVEGGSGNTIYF. The CDR3 DNA follows: TGTGCCAGCAGCGTAGAGGGGGGGTCTGGAAACACCATATATTTT.

V usage is TRBV3-1 (or the pseudogene TRBV3-2) and J usage is TRBJ1-5; 9 positions match TRBD1. This CDR3 is built from 16 residues. The junction had 6 bases not matched to a gene; V was cut back by 0 bases and J by 6 bases. The V gene's germline CDR1 is LGHDT and CDR2 YNNKEL (reference sequence). For the CDR3, the DNA is TGTGCCAGCAGCCAAGATGGGACAGGGCGTACTCAGCCCCAGCATTTT. Residues: CASSQDGTGRTQPQHF.

This clone appeared a single time. The rearrangement uses TRBV28 and TRBJ1-5; D not resolved. The V end lost 6 bases, the J end lost 3 bases, and 3 bases lay between the germline ends. The CDR3 length is 11 residues. Germline CDR1 reads MDHEN; CDR2 reads SYDVKM. CDR3 nucleotide sequence: TGTGCCAGCAGCTACAATCAGCCCCAGCATTTT. Its translation: CASSYNQPQHF.

The genes are TRBV7-2 and TRBJ2-7, with no clear D. The germline gives CDR1 SGHTA, CDR2 FQGNSA. This CDR3 has 15 residues. V dropped 1 base and J dropped 1 base, with 11 bases sitting between them. CDR3 amino acids: CASSLVHSSSYEQYF. DNA for the CDR3: TGTGCCAGCAGCTTAGTGCACAGTTCATCCTACGAGCAGTACTTC.

The rearrangement uses TRBV5-1 and TRBJ2-2; TRBD2 agrees at 7 bases. The V gene end was trimmed by 0 bases and the J gene end by 0 bases; junction bases not matched to a gene: 5. The CDR3 runs to 17 residues. Germline V gene sequence: CDR1 SGHRS, CDR2 YFSETQ. For the CDR3, the DNA is TGCGCCAGCAGCTTGGCCCCTAGCGGAACGAACACCGGGGAGCTGTTTTTT. The encoded protein is CASSLAPSGTNTGELFF.

In DNA form, the CDR3 reads TGTGCCAGCAGCCAAGGACTGGGTAGGCCATCAGATACGCAGTATTTT. It specifies CASSQGLGRPSDTQYF. J is TRBJ2-3 and V is TRBV14; D ambiguous. There are 16 residues in the CDR3. Germline CDR1 and CDR2: SGHDN and FVKESK. V was shortened by 1 base and J by 4 bases, with 15 bases between the two germline ends.

This rearrangement joins TRBV19 to TRBJ2-1; 13 nucleotides align to TRBD2. V lost 6 bases to trimming and J lost 0 bases; unmatched junction nucleotides: 5. Per the germline V gene, CDR1 is LNHDA and CDR2 is SQIVND (reference sequence). The CDR3 length is 17 residues. CDR3 sequence reads: CASSAGLAGVSYNEQFF. CDR3 in DNA: TGTGCCAGTAGCGCTGGACTAGCGGGAGTCTCCTACAATGAGCAGTTCTTC.

The V call is TRBV6-5, the J call TRBJ1-1, with 9 bases aligning to TRBD1. V shed 3 bases, J shed 5 bases, and the junction held 10 bases outside the gene matches. Germline assignment: CDR1 MNHEY and CDR2 SVGAGI. The CDR3 spans 16 residues. In nucleotides, the CDR3 is TGTGCCAGCAGTTATTTCAGGTGGGACAGGGATACTGAAGCTTTCTTT. Translation: CASSYFRWDRDTEAFF.

V and J are TRBV7-9 and TRBJ1-2; D perhaps matches TRBD1 (5 bases). V shed 5 bases and J shed 8 bases, with 18 bases lying between them. Per the germline V gene, CDR1 is SEHNR and CDR2 is FQNEAQ (reference sequence). CDR3 size: 14 residues. The CDR3 DNA follows: TGTGCCAGCAGCCTAGATCGGGACTCAGCGGGCTACACCTTC. It specifies CASSLDRDSAGYTF.

The chain links TRBV5-1 to TRBJ2-7; possibly TRBD2 for D (5 bases). Trimming pared 5 bases from V and 3 bases from J, leaving 9 bases between. The CDR3 sequence is 12 residues long. Germline values: CDR1 SGHRS, CDR2 YFSETQ. This CDR3 reads CASREGLYEQYF. The CDR3 region has the DNA TGCGCCAGCAGAGAGGGTCTCTACGAGCAGTACTTC.

This chain links TRBV20-1 with TRBJ1-5; the D is unclear. The V gene's germline CDR1 is DFQATT and CDR2 SNEGSKA (reference sequence). This CDR3 has 15 amino acids. Deletions cut 6 bases from V and 0 bases from J, with 15 bases between. The CDR3 DNA sequence: TGCAGTGCCAGTTCGGCCCCCGATAGCAATCAGCCCCAGCATTTT. This codes for CSASSAPDSNQPQHF.

The CDR3 DNA reads as TGTGCCACCAACCTGGGGGCAGAACAAACAGATACGCAGTATTTT. It translates to CATNLGAEQTDTQYF. This chain joins TRBV5-4 and TRBJ2-3, with D maybe TRBD1 (6 bases). V lost 9 bases and J 3 bases, leaving 20 bases between the germline ends. CDR1 and CDR2 (germline): SGHNT, YYREEE (reference sequence). The CDR3 spans 15 residues.

The chain uses TRBV6-1 and TRBJ1-3; D may be TRBD1 (6 bases). V shed 4 bases and J shed 0 bases, with 13 bases lying between them. CDR1 is MNHNS and CDR2 is SASEGT in the germline V gene. The CDR3 extends over 16 amino acids. This chain's CDR3 is CASSALTGLSGNTIYF. The CDR3, as DNA: TGTGCCAGCAGTGCACTAACAGGGCTCTCTGGAAACACCATATATTTT.

As for this clone: Other DNA sequences in this sample translate to the same CDR3. The chain is built from TRBV7-9 and TRBJ1-4; possibly TRBD1 for D (6 bases). Per the germline V gene, CDR1 is SEHNR and CDR2 is FQNEAQ (reference sequence). CDR3 size: 15 residues. Trimming shortened V by 4 bases and J by 0 bases, and 9 bases separated the two germline ends. The CDR3 protein is CASSSSGATNEKLFF. Written as DNA, the CDR3 is TGTGCCAGCAGCTCCTCAGGGGCAACTAATGAAAAACTGTTTTTT.

The chain uses TRBV5-6 and TRBJ2-1; tentatively, D is TRBD1 (6 bases). The germline V gene has CDR1 SGHDT and CDR2 YYEEEE. The CDR3 length is 13 residues. Between the trimmed V and J ends, which lost 7 bases and 10 bases, there was a span of 18 bases. CDR3 sequence reads: CASGPHREPEQFF. In DNA form, the CDR3 reads TGTGCCAGCGGGCCTCACAGGGAGCCGGAGCAGTTCTTC.

This chain links TRBV7-9 with TRBJ1-1; the D gene is possibly TRBD1 (6 bases). The CDR3 length is 15 residues. The V end was cut by 6 bases, the J end by 4 bases, with 18 bases between. Germline V gene data show CDR1 as SEHNR and CDR2 as FQNEAQ (reference sequence). CDR3 loop: CASRPQGKVGTEAFF. As DNA, the CDR3 is TGTGCCAGCAGACCACAGGGCAAGGTGGGCACTGAAGCTTTCTTT.

This sequence joins TRBV27 and TRBJ1-1; 8 bases map to TRBD1. This CDR3 comprises 13 residues. V lost 7 bases and J lost 0; bases outside the gene matches: 1. In germline, CDR1 is MNHEY, CDR2 SMNVEV (reference sequence). In nucleotides, the CDR3 is TGTGCCAGCATGACAGGGGTGAACACTGAAGCTTTCTTT. Translated, it gives CASMTGVNTEAFF.

The rearrangement uses TRBV19 and TRBJ2-1, with 7 bases that match TRBD2. The junction had 12 bases not matched to a gene; V was cut back by 8 bases and J by 5 bases. CDR1 LNHDA and CDR2 SQIVND come from the germline V gene (reference sequence). CDR3 length: 15 amino acids. CDR3 in amino acids: CASLEGGRKNNEQFF. Written as DNA, the CDR3 is TGTGCCAGTTTGGAGGGAGGGAGAAAGAACAATGAGCAGTTCTTC.

Only one count was recorded for this clone. The rearrangement links TRBV10-1 to TRBJ2-7, with D possibly TRBD2 on 6 matching bases. The CDR3 is 16 amino acids. Germline V CDR1 and CDR2: WNHNN, SYGVQD (reference sequence). V lost 0 bases to trimming and J lost 6 bases, with 18 bases between them. The CDR3 DNA sequence: TGCGCCAGCAGTGAGTCGACGGGGAGGCGCGCCTCCGAGCAGTACTTC. Amino acids: CASSESTGRRASEQYF.

The chain employs TRBV6-2 or TRBV6-3 and TRBJ1-1, with 7 bases matching TRBD1. Germline CDR1 MNHEY, CDR2 SVGEGT. V dropped 2 bases and J dropped 6; count of bases not matched to a gene: 6. The CDR3 runs to 14 residues. The CDR3, as DNA: TGTGCCAGCAGTTACGTGGGACAGAGCGCTGAAGCTTTCTTT. Amino acid sequence: CASSYVGQSAEAFF.

The chain links TRBV7-8 to TRBJ2-3, with TRBD1 identical over 7 bases. Germline lookup yields CDR1 SGHVS and CDR2 FQNEAQ. The CDR3 spans 18 residues. V shed 4 bases, J shed 2 bases, and the junction held 15 bases outside the gene matches. In DNA form, the CDR3 reads TGTGCCAGCAGCTCTCGTTCCCCGGGACAGCACCCCACAGATACGCAGTATTTT. Its translation is CASSSRSPGQHPTDTQYF.

The rearrangement links TRBV11-2 to TRBJ1-6, with TRBD1 matching 9 bases. The CDR3 contains 14 residues. CDR1 and CDR2 (germline): SGHAT, FQNNGV. Trimming at V came to 4 bases and at J to 7 bases, leaving 2 bases not matched to a gene. CDR3 region: CASSWDRVNSPLHF. In nucleotides, the CDR3 is TGTGCCAGCAGCTGGGACAGGGTCAATTCACCCCTCCACTTT.

The chain recombines TRBV5-1 with TRBJ1-3, with a weak D call TRBD1 (5 bases). V was shortened by 0 bases and J by 1 base, with 8 bases between the two germline ends. The length of the CDR3 is 15 residues. In germline, CDR1 is SGHRS, CDR2 YFSETQ. CDR3 sequence: CASSLERGSGNTIYF. In DNA, the CDR3 is TGCGCCAGCAGCTTGGAAAGGGGATCTGGAAACACCATATATTTT.

The chain couples TRBV27 to TRBJ2-3; 8 nucleotides align to TRBD2. Germline V gene data show CDR1 as MNHEY and CDR2 as SMNVEV (reference sequence). Losses at the gene ends were 7 bases for V and 2 bases for J; bases not matched to a gene: 8. The CDR3 has 15 amino acids. DNA of the CDR3: TGTGCCAGCAAGGCCAGCGGGAGCCCCACAGATACGCAGTATTTT. It yields the protein CASKASGSPTDTQYF.

A word on this clone: An end of the junction differs from the germline gene, which may be a read error. V is TRBV7-7 and J is TRBJ1-3, with 11 nucleotides matching TRBD1. CDR1 and CDR2 (germline): SSHAT, FNYEAQ (reference sequence). The CDR3 is 19 amino acids. CDR3 sequence: CASSLVGPGTGGTGNTIYF. CDR3 bases: TGTGCTAGCAGCTTAGTTGGCCCCGGGACAGGGGGTACTGGAAACACCATATATTTT.

The genes are TRBV15 and TRBJ1-5; 7 positions match TRBD1. Per germline, CDR1 LNHNV and CDR2 YYDKDF (reference sequence). The V and J ends lost 3 bases and 6 bases, in that order; junction bases with no gene match: 5. The CDR3 totals 14 residues. The CDR3 here is CATSRAGGGQPQHF. CDR3 coding DNA: TGTGCCACCAGCAGGGCAGGGGGAGGTCAGCCCCAGCATTTT.